The present T cell receptor beta chain was sequenced within a study of identical twins. Findings and limits, study-wide: Because invariant MAIT and iNKT cells could be present, zero-insertion analyses could be partly confounded. Models underestimated out-of-frame TCR alpha sharing in monozygotic twins.

MiXCR, run by TCRdb on the 5' RACE reads, gives a single entry per CDR3 protein. The data hold 700,000 to 950,000 distinct CDR3 sequences, with about 12% observed a single time. As for this clonotype: Its antigen is undetermined.

The V end lost 2 bases, the J end lost 2 bases, and 7 bases lay between the germline ends. The CDR3 has 14 residues. Germline V gene lookup returns CDR1 LNHNV and CDR2 YYDKDF (reference sequence). This same sample was also part of a study on yellow fever vaccine responses in identical twins.

Sequencing was done on a sample of PBMCs. The chain links TRBV15 to TRBJ1-5, with D hard to call. This clonotype was sampled from a woman between 18 and 29 years old in good health. DNA for the CDR3: TGTGCCACCAGCAGACTTGGTGGCAATCAGCCCCAGCATTTT. Translating it yields CATSRLGGNQPQHF.